This T cell receptor beta chain was sequenced during a study of CD8 T cells in ankylosing spondylitis. Many counts were recorded for this clonotype. A single record per CDR3 protein comes from TCRdb applying MiXCR to the 5' RACE reads. The sample consists of about 240,000 distinct CDR3 sequences, roughly 8.6% of them appearing once. The clonotype comes from a male donor with ankylosing spondylitis or in good health (not recorded which). Material: blood, either unsorted or a sorted T cell fraction (not recorded which).

CDR3 residues: CSARNRVTGELFF. The CDR3 coding sequence is TGCAGTGCTAGAAACAGGGTCACCGGGGAGCTGTTTTTT. The chain carries TRBV20-1 and TRBJ2-2; TRBD1 is a possible D gene (6 bases). V lost 2 bases and J lost 4, with 8 bases in between. This CDR3 is 13 amino acids long. Germline CDR1 DFQATT, CDR2 SNEGSKA (reference sequence).